One sample yielded the 6 T cell receptor beta chains listed below, sequenced in a study of identical twins. MiXCR, applied by TCRdb to the 5' RACE reads, yields one record per CDR3 protein. The sample carries 510,000 or so distinct CDR3 sequences, around 15% recorded once. The same data also contributed to another study, on yellow fever vaccine responses in identical twins.

Sample: CD4+ T cells sorted from blood. These receptors originate from a woman in her late teens or twenties in good health.

The chain uses TRBV6-6 and TRBJ1-1; 10 bases are a match to TRBD1. The CDR3 covers 13 residues. V gave up 6 bases and J gave up 7 bases; unmatched junction bases: 5. Germline V CDR1 and CDR2: MNHNY, SVGAGI (reference sequence). This chain's CDR3 is CASRGQGLGEAFF. The DNA for the CDR3 is TGTGCCAGCAGGGGACAGGGGTTAGGTGAAGCTTTCTTT.

The rearrangement links TRBV6-5 to TRBJ2-5; possible D gene TRBD2, 6 bases. CDR1 MNHEY and CDR2 SVGAGI come from the germline V gene. The CDR3 sequence is 14 residues long. V shed 3 bases and J shed 2 bases, with 10 bases lying between them. CDR3: CASSYREVQETQYF. CDR3 in DNA: TGTGCCAGCAGTTATAGGGAGGTTCAAGAGACCCAGTACTTC.

This clonotype was seen only a few times. This chain links TRBV7-9 with TRBJ1-3; possibly TRBD1 for D (5 bases). The V gene lost 5 bases and the J gene lost 0 bases, with 14 bases spanning the gap. CDR1 and CDR2 from the germline V gene are SEHNR and FQNEAQ (reference sequence). The CDR3 loop spans 16 amino acids. CDR3 sequence reads: CASSQRDRVSGNTIYF. The DNA for the CDR3 is TGTGCCAGCAGCCAACGGGACCGAGTCTCTGGAAACACCATATATTTT.

This clonotype turned up a few times. This rearrangement joins TRBV20-1 to TRBJ1-1; 8 bases map to TRBD1. Germline V gene data show CDR1 as DFQATT and CDR2 as SNEGSKA (reference sequence). V lost 3 bases, J lost 5 bases, and 8 bases stayed unmatched. CDR3 length equals 14 residues. The CDR3 DNA follows: TGCAGTGCTAGTTTCACAGGGGGAGGAACTGAAGCTTTCTTT. It translates to CSASFTGGGTEAFF.

The genes are TRBV5-6 and TRBJ2-1; 13 nucleotides agree with TRBD2. In germline, CDR1 is SGHDT, CDR2 YYEEEE. The CDR3 covers 16 residues. Germline trimming cut 4 bases from V and 4 bases from J; bases unmatched to any gene: 5. CDR3 DNA sequence: TGTGCCAGCAGCGGACTAGCGGGGGTCACTTACAATGAGCAGTTCTTC. Translating gives CASSGLAGVTYNEQFF.

V gene TRBV5-1 combines with J gene TRBJ2-3; D ambiguous. The CDR3 sequence is 15 residues long. Per the germline V gene, CDR1 is SGHRS and CDR2 is YFSETQ. Trimming left V 3 bases short and J 1 base short, with 12 bases between. CDR3 residues: CASSSGMLGTDTQYF. CDR3 in DNA: TGCGCCAGCAGCTCAGGAATGCTTGGCACAGATACGCAGTATTTT.